The clone carrying this T cell receptor (beta chain) was seen many times. The source of the sample is a study of shared clonotypes between healthy human individuals. On the study more broadly: Each donor's CD8 memory used one plate, CD8 naive two, each CD4 subset three.

Genomic DNA of every subset was divided equally among multiple immunoSEQ plates. Only in-frame clones appear in the TCRdb table, and some are missing; sequencing was by immunoSEQ multiplex PCR. In the table there are 550,000 to 850,000 clones, about two thirds of which are singletons. Germline V gene data show CDR1 as MGHDK and CDR2 as SYGVNS. V shed 2 bases and J shed 4 bases, with 11 bases lying between them. The CDR3 is 14 residues long. Donation came from healthy HIV-negative adults that had no recent acute infections or vaccinations. The investigators split CD4+ cells into a CD45RA+ naive subset and a CD45RA-negative memory subset.

This sequence originates from a woman in her twenties or thirties in good health. Sequencing was carried out using memory CD4+ T cells sorted from blood. Subset specified: CD45RA-negative fraction. The chain carries TRBV25-1 and TRBJ1-1; no firm D call. CDR3: CASSEVAVGTEAFF. CDR3 in DNA: TGTGCCAGCAGTGAAGTGGCGGTAGGCACTGAAGCTTTCTTT.